This passage covers 32 T cell receptor beta chains from one sample sequenced in a study of cytomegalovirus exposure and HLA in healthy donors. The method was immunoSEQ multiplex PCR; TCRdb's version includes in-frame clones alone and lacks a portion of them. The data hold 200,000 to 300,000 clones, with less than 95% observed a single time. The specimen sequenced was PBMCs. The receptors stem from a woman aged 25 to 45 in good health and CMV-seronegative.

The rearrangement uses TRBV4-3 and TRBJ1-5, with 7 bases matching TRBD1. Germline V gene sequence: CDR1 LGHNA, CDR2 YSLEER. The CDR3 covers 15 residues. With 1 base clipped from V and 6 bases from J, the junction kept 6 bases outside the gene matches. The CDR3 DNA reads TGCGCCAGCAGCCAAGCGTACAGGGGAGGTCAGCCCCAGCATTTT. Translating it yields CASSQAYRGGQPQHF.

The chain recombines TRBV28 with TRBJ2-5; TRBD1 matches 7 bases. CDR1 is MDHEN, CDR2 SYDVKM, per germline. V dropped 8 bases and J dropped 2; count of bases not matched to a gene: 11. CDR3 length: 15 amino acids. CDR3 in DNA: TGTGCCAGCCTTCAATGGGGACAGAGACAAGAGACCCAGTACTTC. Encoded protein: CASLQWGQRQETQYF.

The V gene is TRBV7-3, the J gene TRBJ2-1; 8 bases match TRBD2. The CDR3 is made up of 17 amino acids. Losses at the gene ends were 5 bases for V and 0 bases for J; bases not matched to a gene: 9. Germline values: CDR1 SGHTA, CDR2 FQGTGA. CDR3 in DNA: TGTGCCAGCAGCCCTGGACTAGCCCTTAGCTCCTACAATGAGCAGTTCTTC. It encodes CASSPGLALSSYNEQFF.

This clone has only one observation. The chain couples TRBV6-5 to TRBJ2-7; TRBD1 might be the D (5 bases). Germline V gene lookup returns CDR1 MNHEY and CDR2 SVGAGI. The CDR3 runs 14 residues. V was pared by 0 bases and J by 7 bases, with 13 bases between. CDR3 sequence: CASSYSPGQQEQYF. Here the CDR3 DNA reads TGTGCCAGCAGTTACTCTCCAGGGCAGCAAGAGCAGTACTTC.

The rearrangement links TRBV5-1 to TRBJ2-2, with D perhaps matching TRBD1 or TRBD2 (5 bases each). V lost 0 bases to trimming and J lost 7 bases, with 10 bases between them. The length of the CDR3 is 14 residues. Germline CDR1 SGHRS, CDR2 YFSETQ. CDR3 nucleotides: TGCGCCAGCAGCTTGGCCGGGACCTTCGGGGAGCTGTTTTTT. Amino acid sequence: CASSLAGTFGELFF.

This clone was observed once. The V and J genes are TRBV27 and TRBJ2-1; 11 positions agree with TRBD2. CDR3 length: 15 amino acids. Germline values: CDR1 MNHEY, CDR2 SMNVEV (reference sequence). V trimming: 4 bases; J trimming: 4 bases; junction bases outside the gene matches: 3. The CDR3 region is CASSWGLAVYNEQFF. In DNA form, the CDR3 reads TGTGCCAGCAGTTGGGGACTAGCGGTATACAATGAGCAGTTCTTC.

The CDR3 bases are TGTGCCAGCAGTCTCATCCTGCAGGGGGAAGAGACCCAGTACTTC. Translated: CASSLILQGEETQYF. This chain uses TRBV28 with TRBJ2-5, with TRBD1 matching 7 bases. The germline CDR1 and CDR2 sequences are MDHEN and SYDVKM. V was clipped by 5 bases and J by 3 bases; unmatched bases: 9. CDR3 length: 15 amino acids.

CDR3 bases: TGTGCCAGCGGAGGTCTTTCACACTCCTACGAGCAGTACTTC. Translated, it gives CASGGLSHSYEQYF. The rearrangement links TRBV6-1 to TRBJ2-7; tentative D call: TRBD2 (5 bases). Between the trimmed V and J ends, which lost 8 bases and 0 bases, there was a span of 14 bases. There are 14 residues in the CDR3. Germline loops: CDR1 MNHNS, CDR2 SASEGT.

The gene calls are TRBV28 and TRBJ2-7; TRBD1 agrees at 8 bases. The CDR3 runs to 14 residues. Germline lookup yields CDR1 MDHEN and CDR2 SYDVKM. The junction had 11 bases not matched to a gene; V was cut back by 11 bases and J by 2 bases. In nucleotides, the CDR3 is TGTGCCGCATCGAGGACAGGGATGGCCTACGAGCAGTACTTC. Encoded protein: CAASRTGMAYEQYF.

The V call is TRBV20-1, the J call TRBJ1-5; no clear D gene. Germline assignment: CDR1 DFQATT and CDR2 SNEGSKA (reference sequence). V was pared by 4 bases and J by 2 bases, with 3 bases between. This CDR3 is built from 11 residues. In DNA form, the CDR3 reads TGCAGTGCTATAGGCAATCAGCCCCAGCATTTT. Protein sequence: CSAIGNQPQHF.

The V and J genes are TRBV21-1 and TRBJ2-3; the D call in the table, TRBD2, was not verified against the DNA. TRBV21-1 is marked as a pseudogene. The CDR3 loop spans 19 amino acids. In DNA, the CDR3 is TGTGCCAGCCAAAAAAAGGGGACTAGCGGGGAGTGGGGACCAGATACGCAGTATTTT. It codes for CASQKKGTSGEWGPDTQYF.

J is TRBJ2-7 and V is TRBV18, with 9 positions matching TRBD1. Germline V CDR1 and CDR2: KGHSH, LQKENI. The CDR3 is 14 amino acids. After removal of 3 bases from V and 6 bases from J, the junction contained 6 bases not matched to a gene. In DNA form, the CDR3 reads TGTGCCAGCTCACCCCAGGACAGGGGATTCGAGCAGTACTTC. Translation gives CASSPQDRGFEQYF. Variable domain in full (rest from reference TRBV18 and TRBJ2-7): NAGVMQNPRHLVRRRGQEARLRCSPMKGHSHVYWYRQLPEEGLKFMVYLQKENIIDESGMPKERFSAEFPKEGPSILRIQQVVRGDSAAYFCASSPQDRGFEQYFGPGTRLTVT.

In this sample, this clone turned up many times. The chain couples TRBV13 to TRBJ2-7, with D possibly matching TRBD2 (7 bases). Trimming cost V 6 bases and J 0 bases, with 15 bases left between them. CDR3 size: 15 residues. The germline CDR1 and CDR2 sequences are PRHDT and FYEKMQ (reference sequence). The CDR3 region is CASRHRGAPSYEQYF. The CDR3 nucleotides are TGTGCCAGCAGACACCGGGGGGCCCCCTCCTACGAGCAGTACTTC. The full variable domain, completed using reference TRBV13 and TRBJ2-7, is AAGVIQSPRHLIKEKRETATLKCYPIPRHDTVYWYQQGPGQDPQFLISFYEKMQSDKGSIPDRFSAQQFSDYHSELNMSSLELGDSALYFCASRHRGAPSYEQYFGPGTRLTVT.

This clone was seen a few times. The J gene is TRBJ2-2, the V gene TRBV4-1, with unresolved D. The CDR3 is 17 amino acids. V was clipped by 0 bases and J by 0 bases, with 11 bases between them. Germline V gene data show CDR1 as MGHRA and CDR2 as YSYEKL. The CDR3 sequence is CASSQESGVSNTGELFF. Written as DNA, the CDR3 is TGCGCCAGCAGCCAAGAGTCAGGCGTGTCGAACACCGGGGAGCTGTTTTTT.

The chain has TRBV28 and TRBJ2-5, with TRBD1 matching 12 bases. This CDR3 is 15 amino acids long. Looked up from germline, CDR1 is MDHEN and CDR2 is SYDVKM. V was clipped by 3 bases and J by 5 bases; unmatched bases: 4. The CDR3 loop is CASSLGQGAFETQYF. In DNA, the CDR3 is TGTGCCAGCAGTTTGGGACAGGGGGCTTTTGAGACCCAGTACTTC.

The chain has TRBV7-3 and TRBJ2-3; D could derive from TRBD1 or TRBD2 (5 bases each). Between the trimmed V and J ends, which lost 2 bases and 0 bases, there was a span of 12 bases. There are 16 residues in the CDR3. Germline CDR1 and CDR2: SGHTA and FQGTGA. CDR3 residues: CASSLVGWGSTDTQYF. In nucleotides, the CDR3 is TGTGCCAGCAGCTTAGTGGGATGGGGGAGCACAGATACGCAGTATTTT.

The chain combines TRBV4-3 with TRBJ2-2, with D perhaps TRBD2 (5 bases). The CDR3 length is 16 residues. The germline V gene has CDR1 LGHNA and CDR2 YSLEER. V shed 1 base and J shed 7 bases, with 16 bases lying between them. CDR3 DNA: TGCGCCAGCAGCCAAGGAGGGAGCCAGAAGTACGGGGAGCTGTTTTTT. This codes for CASSQGGSQKYGELFF.

The CDR3 DNA follows: TGTGCCAGCAGCTTGGAAAGGACCGTCATAGGTACCCAGTACTTC. This translates into CASSLERTVIGTQYF. The V call is TRBV5-8, the J call TRBJ2-5; no definite D call. V lost 0 bases and J 8 bases, leaving 17 bases between the germline ends. The germline V gene encodes CDR1 SGHTS and CDR2 YDEGEE. This CDR3 is built from 15 residues.

A single count supports this clone. This chain links TRBV15 with TRBJ2-1; TRBD2 agrees at 12 bases. Germline CDR1 reads LNHNV; CDR2 reads YYDKDF (reference sequence). The V segment lost 3 bases and the J segment 8 bases; nucleotides outside the gene matches: 2. The CDR3 is 14 amino acids. The CDR3 coding sequence is TGTGCCACCAGCAGGGCTAGCGGGAGGGATGAGCAGTTCTTC. Its protein is CATSRASGRDEQFF.

The chain couples TRBV27 to TRBJ2-7; D possibly corresponds to TRBD2 (6 bases). Germline V gives CDR1 MNHEY, CDR2 SMNVEV (reference sequence). This CDR3 is 17 amino acids long. V was pared by 0 bases and J by 0 bases, with 15 bases between. The CDR3 DNA sequence: TGTGCCAGCAGTTTATCGGCGGGATTCATAGGCTCCTACGAGCAGTACTTC. This encodes CASSLSAGFIGSYEQYF.

The genes are TRBV7-6 and TRBJ2-1, with TRBD1 matching 12 bases. This CDR3 is built from 15 residues. Germline CDR1 and CDR2: SGHVS and FNYEAQ. V was clipped by 3 bases and J by 9 bases; unmatched bases: 6. CDR3 amino acids: CASSLLGQGAGEQFF. The CDR3 nucleotides are TGTGCCAGCAGCTTGCTGGGACAGGGGGCTGGTGAGCAGTTCTTC. Combining the CDR3 with reference TRBV7-6 and TRBJ2-1 gives the whole variable domain GAGVSQSPRYKVTKRGQDVALRCDPISGHVSLYWYRQALGQGPEFLTYFNYEAQQDKSGLPNDRFSAERPEGSISTLTIQRTEQRDSAMYRCASSLLGQGAGEQFFGPGTRLTVL.

The chain is built from TRBV6-5 and TRBJ2-3; possible D gene TRBD2, 6 bases. There are 13 residues in the CDR3. V dropped 7 bases and J dropped 11 bases, with 19 bases sitting between them. Germline CDR1 and CDR2: MNHEY and SVGAGI. The CDR3 bases are TGTGCCAGCACCCCCCCCGGGCCCGGGGGGCAGTATTTT. Residues: CASTPPGPGGQYF.

The V gene is TRBV5-4, the J gene TRBJ2-1; unclear D gene. Looked up from germline, CDR1 is SGHNT and CDR2 is YYREEE (reference sequence). The length of the CDR3 is 12 residues. V lost 1 base and J 7 bases, leaving 6 bases between the germline ends. The CDR3: CASSLSGNEQFF. In DNA, the CDR3 is TGTGCCAGCAGCTTGAGTGGGAATGAGCAGTTCTTC.

The chain carries TRBV6-6 and TRBJ1-1; D may be TRBD1 (6 bases). This CDR3 is 13 amino acids long. Germline-derived CDR1 and CDR2 are MNHNY and SVGAGI (reference sequence). V gave up 2 bases and J gave up 4 bases, with 8 bases separating them. DNA for the CDR3: TGTGCCAGCAGTTACATGGGGGCCACTGAAGCTTTCTTT. Its translation: CASSYMGATEAFF.

The V call is TRBV6-1, the J call TRBJ2-5; 14 bases agree with TRBD2. The CDR3 has 16 residues. Germline CDR1 is MNHNS and CDR2 is SASEGT. V trimming: 3 bases; J trimming: 3 bases; junction bases outside the gene matches: 3. Here the CDR3 reads CASSDAGLAGEETQYF. DNA of the CDR3: TGTGCCAGCAGTGACGCGGGACTAGCGGGAGAAGAGACCCAGTACTTC.

The chain uses TRBV5-6 and TRBJ2-7, with D tentatively TRBD1 (5 bases). Trimming shortened V by 0 bases and J by 1 base, and 8 bases separated the two germline ends. The CDR3 runs 14 residues. Germline values: CDR1 SGHDT, CDR2 YYEEEE. This chain's CDR3 is CASSLGGSSYEQYF. CDR3 DNA: TGTGCCAGCAGCTTGGGGGGCAGTTCCTACGAGCAGTACTTC.

The chain is built from TRBV5-5 and TRBJ1-1; D remains unclear. The V and J ends lost 0 bases and 4 bases respectively, with 16 bases between them. CDR3 size: 16 residues. Germline CDR1 SGHKS, CDR2 YYEKEE (reference sequence). The CDR3 DNA is TGTGCCAGCAGCTTGGCTGGCAGGCCCATGAGCACTGAAGCTTTCTTT. It encodes CASSLAGRPMSTEAFF.

The gene calls are TRBV6-6 and TRBJ2-7; unclear D gene. Trimming pared 7 bases from V and 3 bases from J, leaving 16 bases between. The CDR3 consists of 14 residues. The V gene's germline CDR1 is MNHNY and CDR2 SVGAGI (reference sequence). CDR3 in amino acids: CASNWGRDVYEQYF. The CDR3, as DNA: TGTGCCAGCAATTGGGGAAGAGACGTCTACGAGCAGTACTTC.

The chain has TRBV2 and TRBJ1-3, with D perhaps matching TRBD1 (5 bases). V was clipped by 8 bases and J by 4 bases, with 18 bases between them. The CDR3 has 15 residues. Germline CDR1 reads SNHLY; CDR2 reads FYNNEI. DNA for the CDR3: TGTGCCAGCTTCCGGGGCCACTTGGACGGAAACACCATATATTTT. It specifies CASFRGHLDGNTIYF.

This clone was seen more than once but under ten times. The rearrangement joins TRBV10-3 to TRBJ2-1, with TRBD2 identical over 12 bases. The CDR3 totals 15 residues. CDR1 is ENHRY, CDR2 SYGVKD, per germline. Unmatched junction bases numbered 5, after V lost 6 bases and J lost 5 bases. The CDR3 protein is CAISASGRVNNEQFF. The CDR3 coding sequence is TGTGCCATCAGCGCTAGCGGGAGGGTGAACAATGAGCAGTTCTTC.

This chain links TRBV4-2 with TRBJ1-1; D perhaps matches TRBD1 (5 bases). This CDR3 has 15 amino acids. Germline V gene sequence: CDR1 LGHNA, CDR2 YNFKEQ. V gave up 3 bases and J gave up 6 bases, with 17 bases separating them. The CDR3 sequence is CASSQGPGVAPEAFF. The CDR3, as DNA: TGTGCCAGCAGCCAGGGACCGGGTGTCGCACCTGAAGCTTTCTTT.

The CDR3, as DNA: TGTGCCAGCAGTAGGAAGGACAGTCGCACAGATACGCAGTATTTT. Translated, it gives CASSRKDSRTDTQYF. This chain joins TRBV6-5 and TRBJ2-3; a weak D match, TRBD1 (6 bases). V lost 5 bases, J lost 1 base, and 13 bases lay in between. Germline assignment: CDR1 MNHEY and CDR2 SVGAGI. The CDR3 has 15 residues.